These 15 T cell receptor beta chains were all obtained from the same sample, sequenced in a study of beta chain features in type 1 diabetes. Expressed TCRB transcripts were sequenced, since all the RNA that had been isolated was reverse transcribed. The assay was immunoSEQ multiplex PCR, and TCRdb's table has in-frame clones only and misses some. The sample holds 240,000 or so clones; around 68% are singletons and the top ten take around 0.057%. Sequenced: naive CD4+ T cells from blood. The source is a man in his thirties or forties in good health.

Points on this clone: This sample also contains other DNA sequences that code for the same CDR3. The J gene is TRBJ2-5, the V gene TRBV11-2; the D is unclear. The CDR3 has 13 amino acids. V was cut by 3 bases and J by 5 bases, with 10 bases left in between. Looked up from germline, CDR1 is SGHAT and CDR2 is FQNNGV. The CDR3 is CASSLRGGETQYF. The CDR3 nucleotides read TGTGCCAGCAGCTTGAGAGGTGGCGAGACCCAGTACTTC. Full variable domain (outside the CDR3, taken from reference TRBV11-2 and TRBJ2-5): EAGVAQSPRYKIIEKRQSVAFWCNPISGHATLYWYQQILGQGPKLLIQFQNNGVVDDSQLPKDRFSAERLKGVDSTLKIQPAKLEDSAVYLCASSLRGGETQYFGPGTRLLVL.

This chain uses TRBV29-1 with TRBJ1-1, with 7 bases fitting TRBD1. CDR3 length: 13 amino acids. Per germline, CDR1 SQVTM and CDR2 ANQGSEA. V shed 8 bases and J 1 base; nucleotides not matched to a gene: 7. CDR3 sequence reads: CSTRQGWNTEAFF. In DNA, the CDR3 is TGCAGCACCCGACAGGGCTGGAACACTGAAGCTTTCTTT.

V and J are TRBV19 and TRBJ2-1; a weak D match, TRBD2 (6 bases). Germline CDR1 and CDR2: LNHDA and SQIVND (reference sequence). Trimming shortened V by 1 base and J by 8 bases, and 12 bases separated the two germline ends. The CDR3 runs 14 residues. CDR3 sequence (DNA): TGTGCCAGTAGTATAGCTGGAGGGTCGGATGAGCAGTTCTTC. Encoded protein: CASSIAGGSDEQFF.

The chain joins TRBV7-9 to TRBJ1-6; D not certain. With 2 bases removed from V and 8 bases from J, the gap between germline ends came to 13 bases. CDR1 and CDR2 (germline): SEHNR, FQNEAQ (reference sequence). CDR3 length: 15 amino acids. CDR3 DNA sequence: TGTGCCAGCAGCTTAATTGAGGGAATCTATTCACCCCTCCACTTT. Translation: CASSLIEGIYSPLHF.

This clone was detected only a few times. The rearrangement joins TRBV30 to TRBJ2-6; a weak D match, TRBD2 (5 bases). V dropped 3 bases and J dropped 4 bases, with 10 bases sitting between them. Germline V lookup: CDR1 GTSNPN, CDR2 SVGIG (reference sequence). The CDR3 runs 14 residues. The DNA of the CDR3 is TGTGCCTGGAGGCCGGGGTACGGGGCCAACGTCCTGACTTTC. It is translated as CAWRPGYGANVLTF.

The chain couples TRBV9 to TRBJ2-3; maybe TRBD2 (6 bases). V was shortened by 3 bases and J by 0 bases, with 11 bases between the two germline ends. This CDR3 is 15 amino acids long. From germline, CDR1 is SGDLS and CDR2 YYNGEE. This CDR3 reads CASSASGLSTDTQYF. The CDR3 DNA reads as TGTGCCAGCAGCGCGAGCGGGCTAAGCACAGATACGCAGTATTTT.

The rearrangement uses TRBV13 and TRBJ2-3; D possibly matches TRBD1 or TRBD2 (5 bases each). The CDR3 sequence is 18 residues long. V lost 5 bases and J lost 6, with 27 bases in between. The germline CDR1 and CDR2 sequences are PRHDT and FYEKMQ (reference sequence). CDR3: CASSTFSLRDEATDTQYF. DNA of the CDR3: TGTGCCAGCAGCACCTTCTCCCTCCGGGACGAAGCGACGGATACGCAGTATTTT.

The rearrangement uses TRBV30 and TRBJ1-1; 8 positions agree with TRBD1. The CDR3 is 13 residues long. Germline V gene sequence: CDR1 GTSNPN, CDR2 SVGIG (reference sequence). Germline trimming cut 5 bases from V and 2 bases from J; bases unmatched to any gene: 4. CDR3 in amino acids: CAWGQGKNTEAFF. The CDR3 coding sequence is TGTGCCTGGGGACAGGGCAAAAACACTGAAGCTTTCTTT. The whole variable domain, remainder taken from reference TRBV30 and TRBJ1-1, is SQTIHQWPATLVQPVGSPLSLECTVEGTSNPNLYWYRQAAGRGLQLLFYSVGIGQISSEVPQNLSASRPQDRQFILSSKKLLLSDSGFYLCAWGQGKNTEAFFGQGTRLTVV.

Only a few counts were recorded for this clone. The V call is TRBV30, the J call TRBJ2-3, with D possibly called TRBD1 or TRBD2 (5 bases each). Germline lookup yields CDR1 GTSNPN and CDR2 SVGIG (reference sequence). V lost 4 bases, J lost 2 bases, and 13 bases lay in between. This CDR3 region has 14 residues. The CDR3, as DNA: TGTGCCTGGACGCCGGGGCGACACACAGATACGCAGTATTTT. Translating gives CAWTPGRHTDTQYF.

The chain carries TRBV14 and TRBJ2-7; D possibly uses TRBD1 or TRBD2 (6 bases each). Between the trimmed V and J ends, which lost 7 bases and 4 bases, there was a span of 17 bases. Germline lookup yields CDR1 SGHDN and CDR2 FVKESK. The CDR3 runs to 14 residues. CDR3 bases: TGTGCCAGCACCACCAAGGGGGGCATTTACGAGCAGTACTTC. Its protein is CASTTKGGIYEQYF.

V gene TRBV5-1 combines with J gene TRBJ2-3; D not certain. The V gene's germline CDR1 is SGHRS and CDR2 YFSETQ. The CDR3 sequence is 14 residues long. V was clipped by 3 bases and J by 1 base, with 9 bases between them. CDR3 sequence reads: CASSSRQGTDTQYF. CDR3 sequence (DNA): TGCGCCAGCAGCTCCAGACAAGGCACAGATACGCAGTATTTT.

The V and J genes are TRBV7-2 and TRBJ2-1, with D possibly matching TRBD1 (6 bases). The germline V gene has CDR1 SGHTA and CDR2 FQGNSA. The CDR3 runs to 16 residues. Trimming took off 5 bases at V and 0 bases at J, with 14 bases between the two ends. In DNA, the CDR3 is TGTGCCAGCAGCCAAAGGACAGTCAGCTCCTACAATGAGCAGTTCTTC. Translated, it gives CASSQRTVSSYNEQFF. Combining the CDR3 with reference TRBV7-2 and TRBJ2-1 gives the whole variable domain GAGVSQSPSNKVTEKGKDVELRCDPISGHTALYWYRQSLGQGLEFLIYFQGNSAPDKSGLPSDRFSAERTGGSVSTLTIQRTQQEDSAVYLCASSQRTVSSYNEQFFGPGTRLTVL.

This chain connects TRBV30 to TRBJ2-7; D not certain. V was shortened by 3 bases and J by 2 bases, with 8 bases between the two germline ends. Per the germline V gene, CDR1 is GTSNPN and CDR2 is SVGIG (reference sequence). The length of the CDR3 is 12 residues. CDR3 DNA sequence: TGTGCCTGGAGAGGTCAGACCTACGAGCAGTACTTC. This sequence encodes CAWRGQTYEQYF.

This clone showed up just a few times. In DNA, the CDR3 is TGTGCCTGGAGTCCACGGAGGGTGTTCCTGTACGAGCAGTACTTC. Residues: CAWSPRRVFLYEQYF. V gene TRBV30 combines with J gene TRBJ2-7; possibly TRBD2 for D (6 bases). The germline V gene has CDR1 GTSNPN and CDR2 SVGIG (reference sequence). This CDR3 spans 15 amino acids. V lost 2 bases, J lost 4 bases, and 18 bases lay in between.

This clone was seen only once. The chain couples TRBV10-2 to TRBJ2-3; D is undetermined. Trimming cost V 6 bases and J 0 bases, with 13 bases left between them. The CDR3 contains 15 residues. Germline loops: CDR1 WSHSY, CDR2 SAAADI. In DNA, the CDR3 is TGCGCCAGCAGGGGCCGGGCGGCTAGCACAGATACGCAGTATTTT. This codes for CASRGRAASTDTQYF.